This T cell receptor (beta chain) was identified during a study of cytomegalovirus exposure and HLA in healthy donors (dated by TCRdb to about 2017). Study-wide context: According to an earlier analysis of a few hundred of the donors, 200 million or so T cells yielded 90 million to 130 million unique TCR beta sequences and approximately 280 Gb of sequence data. The study combined high-throughput TCR immunosequencing, statistical association of individual TCRs with disease status, and machine learning to predict cytomegalovirus infection status. The study used immunosequencing to profile the T cell repertoires of approximately 650 subjects and linked those repertoires to cytomegalovirus serostatus. A separate validation cohort of some 130 different subjects was used in addition to the roughly 720-subject first cohort. Roughly 300 gigabases of sequencing data and around 85 million unique TCR sequences made up an early release that covered 500 to 650 HLA-typed donors. Among around 400 genotyped donors of the cohort, an average of about 240,000 unique TCR beta nucleotide sequences was sequenced per donor, of which 15% to 20% were non-productive. Alongside the repertoire data, information on donor age, sex, ethnicity and CMV serostatus was compiled. All discovery cohort repertoires had been generated using a single sequencing platform. The study aimed to test whether signatures of past pathogen exposure could be identified by cataloging public T cell receptors. In the later analysis, no new phenotypic data were used to find candidate immune exposures; instead, reliance was placed on TCR beta sequences and their occurrence across donors. In an earlier analysis of 587 of the donors, high-throughput TCR beta sequencing was used to judge whether each TCR beta V gene segment behaved as functional or pseudogenic. A later genetic analysis took genome-wide SNP genotypes for about three fifths of the 666 donors and used that subset as a discovery cohort. Typing coverage varied by locus: roughly 620-640 donors for A, B, C, DRB1 and DQB1; about 520 for DQA1; more than 600 for DPA1; roughly 450 for DPB1. HLA typing included class I and class II loci at four-digit resolution. The genetic ancestry cluster associated with self-reported Caucasian donors included over 65% of the roughly 400 genotyped donors. To study patterns of TCR occurrence, a later analysis re-analyzed previously published TCR beta repertoires from around 660 donors and added high-resolution HLA genotyping. A handful of DR-DQ haplotypes were handled as single units for association and clustering because linkage in the cohort was strong. The paper's findings and limits, for the study overall: A later analysis associated about 17,000 TCR beta sequences with specific HLA alleles at a false discovery rate of 0.05. In a later genetic analysis, fewer N-insertions in productive TCRs were reported among donors in an Asian-associated ancestry cluster than the roughly 700-donor mean. A further reported finding was that TCR beta sequences accurately predicted the HLA-A and HLA-B alleles for most subjects in the first cohort. HLA typing was unavailable for some donors at each locus, so association tests used only the typed subset. In this cohort, only TCR beta chains were sequenced, and detectable features were limited by the absence of alpha or paired-chain data. A later analysis found that most CMV-associated TCR beta chains appeared HLA-restricted, with HLA associations seemingly driven largely by CMV exposure. A later genetic analysis associated a missense DCLRE1C variant with V-gene and J-gene trimming of TCR beta chains, and an independent cohort replicated the association. In vitro tests confirmed that a few of the cytomegalovirus-associated TCR beta chains recognize cytomegalovirus antigens. An earlier analysis of around 500 of the donors showed that most TCR beta V segments appeared in productive rearrangements either about 87% or about 30% of the time, which broadly matched IMGT annotations. Because counts were too low, about 15 rarely observed V segments, including chromosome 9 orphons, were left out of the earlier analysis of about 620 of the donors. In a later analysis, TCR association rates were found to vary across HLA loci, with the most associated TCRs seen for DRB1 alleles and the fewest for HLA-C alleles. In a later analysis, HLA-associated TCR beta chains were found to be more clonally expanded and to have lower generation probabilities than equally common non-associated chains. The classifier was reported to diagnose cytomegalovirus status with high specificity and sensitivity in both the original and validation cohorts. Correlated functional status among segregating V segments might be attributable to linkage disequilibrium, but an unknown experimental factor could not be ruled out. While some public TCRs were present in many individuals, most TCR sequences turned up only very rarely across donors. A group of highly shared sequence variants was considered likely to be a technical artifact of the sequencing pipeline. According to the authors, the approach could potentially be generalized to other disease states and immunological phenotypes. The study gave a list of roughly 150 TCR beta chains associated with cytomegalovirus. Immune exposure information for the cohort was limited to CMV serostatus. When HLA alleles, especially DR and DQ, strongly co-occurred, attributing TCR associations to individual alleles was difficult. Some IMGT-functional V segments, including TRBV6-2 and TRBV6-3, could not be distinguished by the 87-base-pair reads and were therefore excluded. According to a later analysis, parvovirus B19, influenza, CMV and Epstein-Barr virus appeared linked to several top co-occurrence clusters. Roughly uniform sequencing depth across donors was assumed in presence/absence analyses, although this assumption may not hold.

As encoded in the germline V gene, CDR1 is SGHRS while CDR2 is YFSETQ. Reading from cysteine to phenylalanine, the CDR3 counts 16 amino acids. Only the CDR3 portion is preserved as DNA: 48 bases, with reading frame beginning at the first base. Trimming takes 4 bases from V and 2 bases from J, and the germline ends sit 19 bases apart. Turning to this clone: Its antigen target is currently unknown. There are no base qualities to consult, and no much larger clone falls within one base.

The method behind the library was the immunoSEQ multiplex PCR assay. For the multiplex PCR, a mixture combining 60 forward primers for TCR Vbeta segments and 13 reverse primers for TCR Jbeta segments was used. A multiplex PCR assay on genomic DNA amplified the CDR3 region of rearranged TCR beta genes. The amplified TCR beta libraries were sequenced on the Illumina HiSeq System as 87-base-pair reads. The paper's processing steps were these. In a later analysis, 70 million to 95 million unique TCR beta chains were counted across the 690 or so repertoires, and roughly 11 million of these chains were shared by at least two donors. Raw reads were error-corrected and collapsed into unique sequences by a nearest-neighbor algorithm in which closely related sequences were merged to remove PCR and sequencing errors. Alignment of CDR3 sequences to IMGT reference sequences was used to assign V, D and J gene segments. For a sequence to be retained, at least a six-nucleotide match to both a V gene segment and a J gene segment was required. Rearrangements were called productive when the CDR3 lacked stop codons and stayed in frame with V and J; all others were non-productive. CDR3 was defined according to IMGT convention as the region running from the second conserved V-encoded cysteine to the conserved J-encoded phenylalanine. Sequences without an unambiguous match to a single V gene segment were excluded from the earlier analysis of several hundred of the donors. An earlier analysis of just under 600 of the donors called V segments functional above 56.7% productive rearrangements and segregating when the between-donor standard deviation exceeded 5%. To diagnose cytomegalovirus status from the catalog of TCR beta chain sequences, a statistical classification framework was built. V and J gene assignment, in a later analysis, came from comparing TCR nucleotide sequences with IMGT/GENE-DB human TR gene sequences. The TCRdist pipeline was used in a later analysis to assign CDR3 sequences and most-parsimonious VDJ recombination scenarios. In a later analysis, each TCR beta chain was defined by its CDR3 amino acid sequence together with its V-gene family, and reads lacking a unique V-gene family were excluded. A later analysis removed 550 to 700 highly shared, low-generation-probability nucleotide sequences to deal with suspected cross-contamination and a sequencing artifact. In a later analysis, a clonal expansion index was calculated for each public chain from normalized within-repertoire ranks of inferred template counts. In a later analysis, generation probabilities were computed using a VDJ recombination model fitted to out-of-frame rearrangements, and the results were checked against IGoR. Hypergeometric tests were used in a later analysis to score TCR-TCR, TCR-HLA and TCR-CMV co-occurrence, with a repertoire-size bias correction applied to the TCR pairs. False discovery rates were estimated in a later analysis by permuting HLA or CMV assignments 20 times. In a later analysis, co-occurring TCRs were grouped using DBSCAN, and TCRdist sequence similarity was added for clustering within HLA-allele-positive subsets. Repertoires with fewer than 30,000 or more than 120,000 public chains were left out of co-occurrence clustering, as were four to six repertoires with anomalous nucleotide sharing. The table comes from immuneACCESS by way of TCRdb, which keeps in-frame sequences with V and J called. Part of the clones is missing from these tables; in studies checked, under half for an unresolved V gene and the rest for unknown reasons. Clone size and V and J calls were adopted from that table, with D and trimming inferred from the DNA. This sample lists around 190,000 clones; around 88% were detected once. Less than 0.4% of the sample comes from the top ten.

The cohort was made up of 666 healthy bone marrow donors. Cohort members were all nominally healthy when sampled, although unrecorded immune exposures were likely present. The donor tested CMV seronegative and was one of the 352 seronegative cohort members. A peripheral blood sample was provided by each donor, and peripheral blood mononuclear cells were used for TCR beta sequencing. The Qiagen DNeasy Blood Extraction Kit was used to extract genomic DNA from the blood cell samples. Material: PBMCs. The receptor chain draws on TRBV5-1 and TRBJ2-7, with TRBD2 tentatively as D gene (6 bases match). The receptor was isolated from a woman in her twenties or thirties in good health and CMV-seronegative. The CDR3 sequence is CASSPQWRLATYEQYF. The nucleotides read TGCGCCAGCAGCCCCCAATGGCGTCTAGCGACCTACGAGCAGTACTTC.